This TCR beta chain appears in the sequencing data of a study of T cells in Graves' hyperthyroidism and ophthalmopathy (dated by TCRdb to between 2018 and 2021). Turning to the overall study: Peripheral blood samples were taken at initial diagnosis, before any treatment was given. The roughly 94 discovery patients were randomly split 7:3 into training and test sets. In roughly six Graves' hyperthyroidism patients, the study also compared T-cell repertoires from thyroid tissue with T-cell repertoires from blood. According to the paper, TCR Vbeta CDR3 sequencing was carried out on some 130 peripheral blood samples, which came from 40 to 45 ophthalmopathy, 80 or so hyperthyroidism and about 17 progressor patients. After sampling, hyperthyroidism patients received methimazole starting at 30 mg daily, and ophthalmopathy patients received high-dose intravenous methylprednisolone. Prospective prediction of ophthalmopathy was tested in an independent validation cohort of under 20 hyperthyroidism patients and 15 to 17 patients who later progressed to ophthalmopathy. TCR V-J signatures able to tell the groups apart were searched for in a discovery cohort of some 100 patients, of whom roughly 42 had Graves' ophthalmopathy and roughly 57 had stable Graves' hyperthyroidism.

V is cut back by 0 bases and J by 8 bases, with 1 base in the junction unmatched. The cysteine opens and the phenylalanine closes a CDR3 of 13 amino acids. The entry retains the CDR3 DNA only, 39 bases that are in frame from base 1. CDR1 is given as MNHEY and CDR2 as SVGAGI, both from the germline V gene. Paper-wide results and their limitations: In validation, the model predicted progression to ophthalmopathy with over 60% sensitivity and around 72% specificity, a median of 6.5 months before onset. Blood samples also contained most of the expanded thyroid clonotypes (frequency above 0.001), which suggests that blood repertoires may reflect thyroid immune responses. In cross-validation, a model built on a 13 V-J signature told ophthalmopathy apart from stable hyperthyroidism with approximately 91% sensitivity and around 84% specificity, and in testing the same model reached 80%/75%. No statistical method was used to fix the sample size in advance, and group allocation was not hidden from the investigators.

The TCR beta CDR3 regions were amplified from RNA transcripts. The TCR CDR3 was subjected to a first round of RT-PCR using the HTBI primer set and the Qiagen OneStep RT-PCR kit. Libraries were constructed in a second round of multiplex PCR, after which size selection and purification were carried out. Libraries were sequenced paired-end with 100 bp reads on an Illumina HiSeq2000. Processing in the source paper ran as follows. SOAPnuke was used to process the raw data, with reads discarded if the reads contained adapters or uncalled bases, had a mean Phred below 15, or lacked an exact constant-primer or identifier match. COPE v1.2.5 was used to merge the high-quality paired reads, and each unique nucleotide sequence was defined as a clonotype. MiTCR v1.1 was used to align clonotypes to the IMGT TRBV, TRBD and TRBJ reference segments. Analysis was restricted to V-J combinations with a frequency above 0.0001, which covered roughly 99% of repertoires. A TCS score was defined as the ratio of F50 (clonal expansion) to E x V (chaos), with BLOSUM62-based TCRdist applied between CDR3 peptides within each V-J. Welch's t-statistics and random forest reduced 500 to 550 V-J features to about 12, which were used in a naive Bayes classifier (R e1071). Using fastp at Q25 and MiXCR, TCRdb reprocessed the public reads and kept productive beta chains. Duplicate CDR3 protein sequences are folded into a single record with the most common DNA and genes. TCRdb assigned the V and J calls; the authors' analysis was not used. The sample data list about 770,000 distinct CDR3 sequences, and roughly a sixth of these were observed just once. The top ten clones comprise approximately 16% of the sample.

This clonotype showed up many times. Its recognized antigen is unknown. Base qualities are missing; no much larger clone stands one base away. Hyperthyroidism patients were newly diagnosed, with disease duration under 2 months, and aged 18 to 65 years. The study excluded patients with uncontrolled infections, other autoimmune diseases, pregnancy or lactation. Clinical symptoms, serum thyroxine and TRAb, thyroid ultrasound, and orbital computed tomography formed the basis for the diagnoses. For progressor patients, blood was drawn at the first diagnosis of hyperthyroidism, before any ophthalmopathy symptoms had appeared. PBMCs were isolated from about 9 ml of fresh peripheral blood by Ficoll-Paque density gradient centrifugation. Patients classed as progressors first received a Graves' hyperthyroidism diagnosis and then went on to develop ophthalmopathy during follow-up. Trizol reagent was used to extract total RNA, and RNA quality was then checked on an Agilent 2100 Bioanalyzer.

The V gene is TRBV6-5 and the J gene is TRBJ1-2, and TRBD1 matches 9 of the central bases. The sequence came from a woman aged 45-65 years with Graves' hyperthyroidism that later progressed to Graves' ophthalmopathy. The material sequenced was blood. The DNA is TGTGCCAGCAGTTACTCGACAGGGGGGGGCTACACCTTC. The translation is CASSYSTGGGYTF.